The source of this T cell receptor beta chain is a study of cytomegalovirus exposure and HLA in healthy donors. Donors were drawn from the approximately 120-subject validation cohort, separate from the approximately 680-subject first cohort. This CDR3 is built from 13 residues. Germline lookup yields CDR1 SGDLS and CDR2 YYNGEE. V lost 4 bases, J lost 6 bases, and 11 bases lay in between. Repertoires were generated with immunoSEQ multiplex PCR, while TCRdb's copy carries only in-frame clones and drops some. The sample records 200,000 or so clones, around 80% being singletons. The chain uses TRBV9 and TRBJ2-1, with D tentatively TRBD2 (5 bases). This sequence originates from a woman aged 25 to 45 in good health and CMV-seropositive. The sample comprised PBMCs. The CDR3 spells CASSSLGFNEQFF. CDR3 bases: TGTGCCAGCAGCTCACTAGGATTCAATGAGCAGTTCTTC.